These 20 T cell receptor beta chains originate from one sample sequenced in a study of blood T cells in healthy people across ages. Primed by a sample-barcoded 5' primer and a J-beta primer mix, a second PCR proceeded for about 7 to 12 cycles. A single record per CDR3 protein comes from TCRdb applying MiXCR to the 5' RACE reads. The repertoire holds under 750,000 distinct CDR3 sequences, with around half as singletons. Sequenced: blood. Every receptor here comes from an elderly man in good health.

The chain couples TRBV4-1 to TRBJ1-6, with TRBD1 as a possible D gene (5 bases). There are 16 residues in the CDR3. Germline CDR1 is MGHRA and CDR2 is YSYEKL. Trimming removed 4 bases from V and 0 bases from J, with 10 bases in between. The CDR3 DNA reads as TGCGCCAGCAGCCCCGGGACCAGCTCCTATAATTCACCCCTCCACTTT. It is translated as CASSPGTSSYNSPLHF.

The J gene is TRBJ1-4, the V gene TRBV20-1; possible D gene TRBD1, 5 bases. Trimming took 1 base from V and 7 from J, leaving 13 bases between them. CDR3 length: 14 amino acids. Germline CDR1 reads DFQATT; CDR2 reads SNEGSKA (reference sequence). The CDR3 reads CSARAQDFSEKLFF. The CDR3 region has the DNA TGCAGTGCTAGAGCACAGGACTTTAGTGAAAAACTGTTTTTT.

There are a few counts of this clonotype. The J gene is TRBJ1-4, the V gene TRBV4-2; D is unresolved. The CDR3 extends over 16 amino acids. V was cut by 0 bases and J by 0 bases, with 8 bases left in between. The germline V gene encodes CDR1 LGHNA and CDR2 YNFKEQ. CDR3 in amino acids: CASSQDRAATNEKLFF. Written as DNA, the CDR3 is TGTGCCAGCAGCCAAGATCGGGCAGCAACTAATGAAAAACTGTTTTTT.

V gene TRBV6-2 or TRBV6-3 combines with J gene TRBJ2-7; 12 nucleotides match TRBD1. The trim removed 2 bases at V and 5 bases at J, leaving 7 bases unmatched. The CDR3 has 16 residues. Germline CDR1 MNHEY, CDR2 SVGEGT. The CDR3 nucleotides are TGTGCCAGCAGTTACCCGACCGGGACAGGGGGCCACGAGCAGTACTTC. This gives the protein CASSYPTGTGGHEQYF.

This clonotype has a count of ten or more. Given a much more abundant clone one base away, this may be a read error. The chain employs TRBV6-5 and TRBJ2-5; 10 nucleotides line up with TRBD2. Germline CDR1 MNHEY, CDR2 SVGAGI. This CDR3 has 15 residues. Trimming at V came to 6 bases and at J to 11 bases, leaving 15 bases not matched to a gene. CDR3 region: CASRTGLAIYNEQYF. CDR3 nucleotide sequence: TGTGCCAGCAGGACGGGACTAGCGATATACAATGAGCAGTACTTC.

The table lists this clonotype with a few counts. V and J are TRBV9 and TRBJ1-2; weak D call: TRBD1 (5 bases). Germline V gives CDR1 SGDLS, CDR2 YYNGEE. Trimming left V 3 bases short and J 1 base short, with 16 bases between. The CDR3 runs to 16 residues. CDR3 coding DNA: TGTGCCAGCAGCGCTGGGGGGACTGTCAGTAACTATGGCTACACCTTC. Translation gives CASSAGGTVSNYGYTF.

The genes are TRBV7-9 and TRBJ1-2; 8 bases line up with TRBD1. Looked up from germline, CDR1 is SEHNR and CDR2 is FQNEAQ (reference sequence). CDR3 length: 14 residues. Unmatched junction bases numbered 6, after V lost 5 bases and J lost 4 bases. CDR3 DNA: TGTGCCAGCAGCGCCGGGACAGGAGCCTATGGCTACACCTTC. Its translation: CASSAGTGAYGYTF.

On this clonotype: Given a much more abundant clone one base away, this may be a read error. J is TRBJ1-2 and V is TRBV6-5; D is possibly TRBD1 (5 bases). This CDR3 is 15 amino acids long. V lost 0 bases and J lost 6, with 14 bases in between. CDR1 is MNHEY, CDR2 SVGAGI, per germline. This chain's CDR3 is CASSYSKGSNHGYTF. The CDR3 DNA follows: TGTGCCAGCAGTTACTCGAAGGGGTCGAACCATGGCTACACCTTC.

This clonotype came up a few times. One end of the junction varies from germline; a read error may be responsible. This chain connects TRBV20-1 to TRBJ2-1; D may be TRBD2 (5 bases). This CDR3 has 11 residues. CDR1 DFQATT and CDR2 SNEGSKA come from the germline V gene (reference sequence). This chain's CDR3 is CSLPVSEGQFF. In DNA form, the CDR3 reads TGTTCGCTGCCGGTTTCAGAGGGGCAGTTCTTC.

CDR3 in amino acids: CAISGDRAEGEKLFF. The DNA of the CDR3 is TGTGCCATCAGTGGTGACCGGGCTGAGGGTGAAAAACTGTTTTTT. The chain employs TRBV10-3 and TRBJ1-4, with unresolved D. Germline CDR1 ENHRY, CDR2 SYGVKD. V was clipped by 4 bases and J by 7 bases, with 16 bases between them. The length of the CDR3 is 15 residues.

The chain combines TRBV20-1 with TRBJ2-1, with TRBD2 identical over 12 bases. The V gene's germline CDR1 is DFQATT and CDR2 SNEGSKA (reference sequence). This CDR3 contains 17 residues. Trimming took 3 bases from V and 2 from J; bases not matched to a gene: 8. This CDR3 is CSARALAGGIPYNEQFF. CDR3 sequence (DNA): TGCAGTGCTAGGGCCCTAGCGGGAGGGATTCCCTACAATGAGCAGTTCTTC.

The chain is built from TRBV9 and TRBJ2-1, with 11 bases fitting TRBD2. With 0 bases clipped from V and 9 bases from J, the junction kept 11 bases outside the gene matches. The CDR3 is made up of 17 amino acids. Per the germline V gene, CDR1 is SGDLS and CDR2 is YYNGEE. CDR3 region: CASSVEVGASGGCEQFF. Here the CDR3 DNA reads TGTGCCAGCAGCGTAGAGGTTGGGGCTAGCGGGGGGTGTGAGCAGTTCTTC. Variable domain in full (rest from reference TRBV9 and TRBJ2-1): DSGVTQTPKHLITATGQRVTLRCSPRSGDLSVYWYQQSLDQGLQFLIQYYNGEERAKGNILERFSAQQFPDLHSELNLSSLELGDSALYFCASSVEVGASGGCEQFFGPGTRLTVL.

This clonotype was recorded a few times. In DNA form, the CDR3 reads TGTGCCATCAGGAGGACTAGCGGGACCGGAAATGAGCAGTTCTTC. Its protein product is CAIRRTSGTGNEQFF. V is TRBV10-3 and J is TRBJ2-1; 12 bases match TRBD2. V lost 6 bases and J lost 7; bases outside the gene matches: 7. CDR3 length equals 15 residues. Germline V gene lookup returns CDR1 ENHRY and CDR2 SYGVKD.

The CDR3 bases are TGCGCCAGCAGCGTCAGCGGGGGGAACACCGGGGAGCTGTTTTTT. It translates to CASSVSGGNTGELFF. The V gene is TRBV5-1, the J gene TRBJ2-2, with TRBD2 matching over 8 bases. V trimming: 4 bases; J trimming: 1 base; junction bases outside the gene matches: 3. The CDR3 has 15 amino acids. CDR1 and CDR2 (germline): SGHRS, YFSETQ.

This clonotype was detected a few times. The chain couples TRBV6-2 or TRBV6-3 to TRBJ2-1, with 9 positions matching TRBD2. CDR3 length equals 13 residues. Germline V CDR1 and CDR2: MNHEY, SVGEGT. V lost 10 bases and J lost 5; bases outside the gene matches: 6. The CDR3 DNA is TGTGCCACGGAGGCTAGCGGGAACAATGAGCAGTTCTTC. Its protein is CATEASGNNEQFF.

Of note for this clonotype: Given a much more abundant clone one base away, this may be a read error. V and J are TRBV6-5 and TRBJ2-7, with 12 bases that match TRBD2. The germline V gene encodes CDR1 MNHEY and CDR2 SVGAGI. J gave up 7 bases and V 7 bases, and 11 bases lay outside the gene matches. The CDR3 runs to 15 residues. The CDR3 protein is CASKLWTSGNDEQYF. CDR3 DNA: TGTGCCAGCAAACTCTGGACTAGCGGGAACGATGAGCAGTACTTC.

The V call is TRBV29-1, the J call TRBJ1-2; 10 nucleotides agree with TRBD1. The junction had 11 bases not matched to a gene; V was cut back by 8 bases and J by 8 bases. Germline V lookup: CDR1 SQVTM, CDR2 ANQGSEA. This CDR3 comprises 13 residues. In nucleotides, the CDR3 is TGCAGCATTGGGACAGGGGTTTTGGGAGGCTACACCTTC. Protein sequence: CSIGTGVLGGYTF. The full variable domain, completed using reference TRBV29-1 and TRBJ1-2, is SAVISQKPSRDICQRGTSLTIQCQVDSQVTMMFWYRQQPGQSLTLIATANQGSEATYESGFVIDKFPISRPNLTFSTLTVSNMSPEDSSIYLCSIGTGVLGGYTFGSGTRLTVV.

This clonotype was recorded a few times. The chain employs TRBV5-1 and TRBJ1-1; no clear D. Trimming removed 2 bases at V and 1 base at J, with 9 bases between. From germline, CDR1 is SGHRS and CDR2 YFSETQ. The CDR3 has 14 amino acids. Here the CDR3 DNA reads TGCGCCAGCAGCTTCCATGAGCGGAACACTGAAGCTTTCTTT. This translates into CASSFHERNTEAFF.

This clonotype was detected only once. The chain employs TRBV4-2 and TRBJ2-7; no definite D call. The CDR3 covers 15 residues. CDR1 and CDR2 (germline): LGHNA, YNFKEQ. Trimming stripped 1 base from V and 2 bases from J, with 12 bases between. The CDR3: CASSQGHTSPYEQYF. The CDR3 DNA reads TGTGCCAGCAGCCAAGGTCACACGTCCCCCTACGAGCAGTACTTC.

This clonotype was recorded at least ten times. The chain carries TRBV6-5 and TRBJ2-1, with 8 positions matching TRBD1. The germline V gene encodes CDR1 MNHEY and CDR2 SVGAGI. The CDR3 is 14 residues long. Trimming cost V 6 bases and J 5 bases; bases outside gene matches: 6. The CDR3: CASRRGTGNNEQFF. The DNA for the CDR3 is TGTGCCAGCAGGCGCGGGACAGGAAACAATGAGCAGTTCTTC.